One and the same sample provided the 32 T cell receptor beta chains below, sequenced in a study of technical replicates of blood from several donors. Clones were sequenced by immunoSEQ multiplex PCR, and TCRdb holds only the in-frame ones, with some missing. The table records roughly 50,000 clones, around 95% of them present only once. The source material was PBMCs. The receptors derive from a human donor in good health. Some clones in this sample may be carry-over from other donors' samples.

The V gene is TRBV11-3, the J gene TRBJ2-1, with D maybe TRBD2 (5 bases). The V gene lost 1 base and the J gene lost 6 bases, with 13 bases spanning the gap. Germline-derived CDR1 and CDR2 are SGHNT and YENEEA. CDR3 length: 15 residues. The DNA for the CDR3 is TGTGCCAGCAGCTTAGTAGGTGGGGAGAGCAATGAGCAGTTCTTC. The encoded protein is CASSLVGGESNEQFF.

CDR3: CASSPSAGGPKEQYF. Here the CDR3 DNA reads TGCGCCAGCAGTCCCTCAGCGGGAGGGCCGAAAGAGCAGTACTTC. The chain uses TRBV5-1 and TRBJ2-7; 10 nucleotides agree with TRBD2. Germline CDR1 and CDR2: SGHRS and YFSETQ. This CDR3 has 15 residues. The junction had 12 bases not matched to a gene; V was cut back by 5 bases and J by 7 bases.

The rearrangement uses TRBV11-2 and TRBJ2-7, with 8 bases identical to TRBD2. Germline lookup yields CDR1 SGHAT and CDR2 FQNNGV. V dropped 5 bases and J dropped 6; count of bases not matched to a gene: 3. There are 12 residues in the CDR3. DNA for the CDR3: TGTGCCAGCAGCGGCCGGGGGGGCGAGCAGTACTTC. Residues: CASSGRGGEQYF.

The chain joins TRBV11-3 to TRBJ2-2; TRBD1 agrees at 9 bases. CDR1 and CDR2 (germline): SGHNT, YENEEA. V lost 6 bases to trimming and J lost 3 bases; unmatched junction nucleotides: 2. This CDR3 is 14 amino acids long. CDR3 sequence reads: CASRRQGDTGELFF. CDR3 bases: TGTGCCAGCAGGAGACAGGGGGACACCGGGGAGCTGTTTTTT.

V gene TRBV7-2 combines with J gene TRBJ2-3, with a possible D match to TRBD2 (5 bases). This CDR3 region has 14 residues. Trimming took 2 bases from V and 4 from J, leaving 10 bases between them. Germline V gene lookup returns CDR1 SGHTA and CDR2 FQGNSA. CDR3 amino acids: CASSLRVAPDTQYF. The CDR3 DNA reads TGTGCCAGCAGCTTAAGGGTAGCGCCAGATACGCAGTATTTT.

V gene TRBV6-1 combines with J gene TRBJ1-1, with a possible D match to TRBD1 (6 bases). Germline V gene sequence: CDR1 MNHNS, CDR2 SASEGT. The CDR3 covers 13 residues. V gave up 1 base and J gave up 4 bases, with 7 bases separating them. CDR3 amino acids: CASSEGGGTEAFF. The CDR3 nucleotides read TGTGCCAGCAGTGAAGGAGGGGGCACTGAAGCTTTCTTT.

V usage is TRBV7-9 and J usage is TRBJ2-1, with 10 bases lining up with TRBD2. CDR1 is SEHNR and CDR2 is FQNEAQ in the germline V gene (reference sequence). The J segment lost 7 bases and the V segment lost 5 bases, leaving 8 bases of the junction unmatched. The CDR3 covers 15 residues. The CDR3 sequence is CASSRTSGAGNEQFF. Written as DNA, the CDR3 is TGTGCCAGCAGCCGTACTAGCGGGGCTGGGAATGAGCAGTTCTTC.

This chain uses TRBV29-1 with TRBJ2-1; 7 bases match TRBD2. Germline assignment: CDR1 SQVTM and CDR2 ANQGSEA. The V and J ends lost 2 bases and 5 bases, in that order; junction bases with no gene match: 18. This CDR3 spans 18 amino acids. CDR3 DNA: TGCAGCGTTGAATCCCACTTTCCCCGGGGACGGGGGGACAATGAGCAGTTCTTC. As protein: CSVESHFPRGRGDNEQFF.

The chain couples TRBV5-8 to TRBJ2-1; 7 nucleotides agree with TRBD2. The ends lost 0 bases at V and 1 base at J; junction bases unmatched: 10. The CDR3 consists of 18 residues. Germline V gene sequence: CDR1 SGHTS, CDR2 YDEGEE. CDR3 nucleotides: TGTGCCAGCAGCTTGGCGGACTTCGGCGGGGGATCCTACAATGAGCAGTTCTTC. Its translation: CASSLADFGGGSYNEQFF.

The V gene is TRBV7-2, the J gene TRBJ2-7, with 8 positions matching TRBD2. Germline V gene lookup returns CDR1 SGHTA and CDR2 FQGNSA. This CDR3 region has 14 residues. The ends lost 4 bases at V and 4 bases at J; junction bases unmatched: 6. The CDR3 region is CASSSRVAGYEQYF. CDR3 coding DNA: TGTGCCAGCAGCTCCCGCGTAGCGGGGTACGAGCAGTACTTC.

DNA of the CDR3: TGCGCCAGCAGTCACCGGACAGGGGGCTTCGGCAATCAGCCCCAGCATTTT. This codes for CASSHRTGGFGNQPQHF. V gene TRBV23-1 combines with J gene TRBJ1-5; 11 bases agree with TRBD1. TRBV23-1 counts as an open reading frame of uncertain function. The V segment lost 3 bases and the J segment 2 bases; nucleotides outside the gene matches: 6. This CDR3 is 17 amino acids long.

This chain uses TRBV2 with TRBJ2-7, with TRBD1 identical over 7 bases. The junction had 6 bases not matched to a gene; V was cut back by 4 bases and J by 3 bases. Germline loops: CDR1 SNHLY, CDR2 FYNNEI. The CDR3 contains 14 residues. The CDR3: CASSGRTGFYEQYF. The CDR3 DNA reads TGTGCCAGCAGTGGAAGGACAGGATTCTACGAGCAGTACTTC.

The chain links TRBV7-9 to TRBJ1-6; TRBD1 agrees at 10 bases. V lost 5 bases to trimming and J lost 7 bases; unmatched junction nucleotides: 8. The CDR3 loop spans 16 amino acids. Germline-derived CDR1 and CDR2 are SEHNR and FQNEAQ (reference sequence). Written as DNA, the CDR3 is TGTGCCAGCAGCACGGGACAGGGGAAAGGAAATTCACCCCTCCACTTT. This encodes CASSTGQGKGNSPLHF.

This sequence joins TRBV5-4 and TRBJ1-1; no clear D. The V gene's germline CDR1 is SGHNT and CDR2 YYREEE (reference sequence). The CDR3 sequence is 16 residues long. With 4 bases removed from V and 1 base from J, the gap between germline ends came to 17 bases. The CDR3 spells CASSRDYVGANTEAFF. The CDR3 DNA reads TGTGCCAGCAGCCGCGACTATGTTGGTGCGAACACTGAAGCTTTCTTT.

The CDR3 reads CASSVSEVFDTQYF. The CDR3 region has the DNA TGTGCCAGCAGCGTTAGCGAGGTTTTTGATACGCAGTATTTT. The chain links TRBV9 to TRBJ2-3, with D possibly matching TRBD2 (5 bases). From germline, CDR1 is SGDLS and CDR2 YYNGEE. Trimming took off 2 bases at V and 6 bases at J, with 13 bases between the two ends. The CDR3 covers 14 residues.

This clone was observed a single time. The gene calls are TRBV18 and TRBJ1-4; D is possibly TRBD1 (5 bases). Germline CDR1 and CDR2: KGHSH and LQKENI. This CDR3 comprises 16 residues. Trimming removed 3 bases at V and 2 bases at J, with 13 bases between. CDR3 coding DNA: TGTGCCAGCTCACCCCTTGACAGTGGGACTAATGAAAAACTGTTTTTT. Residues: CASSPLDSGTNEKLFF.

The chain uses TRBV14 and TRBJ1-2; TRBD1 matches at 7 bases. V was clipped by 4 bases and J by 8 bases; unmatched bases: 10. Per the germline V gene, CDR1 is SGHDN and CDR2 is FVKESK. The CDR3 contains 14 residues. CDR3 sequence reads: CASSRTTGPLGYTF. DNA of the CDR3: TGTGCCAGCAGCCGTACGACAGGGCCGTTGGGCTACACCTTC.

The chain links TRBV6-1 to TRBJ1-5; weak D call: TRBD1 (5 bases). V dropped 3 bases and J dropped 3 bases, with 15 bases sitting between them. Germline V gene lookup returns CDR1 MNHNS and CDR2 SASEGT. This CDR3 has 16 residues. The CDR3 sequence is CASSDPSGRDNQPQHF. DNA of the CDR3: TGTGCCAGCAGTGATCCCTCAGGCAGGGACAATCAGCCCCAGCATTTT.

The gene calls are TRBV6-5 and TRBJ1-2; TRBD1 agrees at 8 bases. V lost 6 bases to trimming and J lost 3 bases; unmatched junction nucleotides: 6. CDR3 length: 14 residues. Germline-derived CDR1 and CDR2 are MNHEY and SVGAGI. The CDR3 DNA follows: TGTGCCAGCAGGAGGACAGGGAATTACTATGGCTACACCTTC. Translated: CASRRTGNYYGYTF.

Concerning this clone: One base away lies a much larger clone, so this may be a sequencing read error. Other DNA sequences in this sample translate to the same CDR3. The chain employs TRBV5-1 and TRBJ2-1, with 10 bases fitting TRBD2. V lost 4 bases to trimming and J lost 4 bases; unmatched junction nucleotides: 2. Germline CDR1 reads SGHRS; CDR2 reads YFSETQ. The CDR3 runs 14 residues. This chain's CDR3 is CASSGSGGYNEQFF. CDR3 DNA: TGCGCCAGCAGCGGTAGCGGGGGGTACAATGAGCAGTTCTTC.

The rearrangement uses TRBV19 and TRBJ1-5; 7 nucleotides agree with TRBD1. V gave up 6 bases and J gave up 4 bases; unmatched junction bases: 3. The CDR3 runs to 13 residues. Germline CDR1 reads LNHDA; CDR2 reads SQIVND (reference sequence). The CDR3 bases are TGTGCCAGTAGGACAGGGCCGAATCAGCCCCAGCATTTT. This encodes CASRTGPNQPQHF.

The chain links TRBV11-1 to TRBJ2-3; 12 nucleotides agree with TRBD2. CDR1 is SGHAT, CDR2 FQDESV, per germline (reference sequence). V lost 7 bases, J lost 6 bases, and 11 bases stayed unmatched. This CDR3 spans 16 amino acids. CDR3 bases: TGTGCCAGCACCTCGGGACTAGCGGGCTCCGGGGATACGCAGTATTTT. Its translation is CASTSGLAGSGDTQYF. Full variable domain (rest looked up from reference TRBV11-1 and TRBJ2-3): EAEVAQSPRYKITEKSQAVAFWCDPISGHATLYWYRQILGQGPELLVQFQDESVVDDSQLPKDRFSAERLKGVDSTLKIQPAELGDSAMYLCASTSGLAGSGDTQYFGPGTRLTVL.

This sequence joins TRBV2 and TRBJ2-7; D gene unclear. Trimming cost V 2 bases and J 0 bases, with 14 bases left between them. CDR1 is SNHLY and CDR2 is FYNNEI in the germline V gene. The CDR3 spans 16 residues. The CDR3 sequence is CASSEMSTEYSYEQYF. CDR3 DNA: TGTGCCAGCAGTGAAATGAGTACAGAATACTCCTACGAGCAGTACTTC.

The CDR3 DNA sequence: TGTGCCAGCAGCTCCCCTCTCGACAGATACAATGAGCAGTTCTTC. This codes for CASSSPLDRYNEQFF. The V gene is TRBV7-9, the J gene TRBJ2-1; D is perhaps TRBD1 (5 bases). The CDR3 has 15 residues. The ends were cut back, 4 bases at V and 4 bases at J, with 14 bases in the middle. Germline assignment: CDR1 SEHNR and CDR2 FQNEAQ (reference sequence).

The chain's CDR3 is CASSDTGLVTDTQYF. The DNA for the CDR3 is TGTGCCAGCAGTGACACCGGACTAGTCACAGATACGCAGTATTTT. This chain connects TRBV6-4 to TRBJ2-3; 7 bases are shared with TRBD2. The length of the CDR3 is 15 residues. Germline V lookup: CDR1 MRHNA, CDR2 SNTAGT. The V gene end was trimmed by 2 bases and the J gene end by 2 bases; junction bases not matched to a gene: 4.

This sequence joins TRBV5-4 and TRBJ1-1; 9 bases are shared with TRBD1. With V trimmed by 4 bases and J by 10 bases, 11 bases remained unmatched. From germline, CDR1 is SGHNT and CDR2 YYREEE (reference sequence). The CDR3 contains 14 residues. In nucleotides, the CDR3 is TGTGCCAGCAGCGCGGGACAGGGTACCTCGGGAGCTTTCTTT. Protein: CASSAGQGTSGAFF.

The V gene is TRBV7-3, the J gene TRBJ2-3; 8 nucleotides line up with TRBD1. Germline V gene data show CDR1 as SGHTA and CDR2 as FQGTGA. V shed 4 bases and J 4 bases; nucleotides not matched to a gene: 7. CDR3 length: 15 residues. CDR3 loop: CASSWTGMNSDTQYF. The CDR3 bases are TGTGCCAGCAGCTGGACAGGGATGAATTCAGATACGCAGTATTTT.

The gene calls are TRBV13 and TRBJ2-2; D possibly corresponds to TRBD2 (5 bases). Germline loops: CDR1 PRHDT, CDR2 FYEKMQ (reference sequence). The CDR3 contains 15 residues. The V end lost 5 bases, the J end lost 9 bases, and 19 bases lay between the germline ends. The CDR3 DNA follows: TGTGCCAGCAGCCCACGGACTCGATCACGATGGGAGCTGTTTTTT. It yields the protein CASSPRTRSRWELFF.

The rearrangement uses TRBV5-1 and TRBJ1-6; 8 bases are a match to TRBD1. In germline, CDR1 is SGHRS, CDR2 YFSETQ. The CDR3 runs to 16 residues. The junction had 12 bases not matched to a gene; V was cut back by 4 bases and J by 9 bases. This CDR3 is CASSGGQGSRVSPLHF. The CDR3 DNA sequence: TGCGCCAGCAGCGGAGGACAGGGAAGTCGCGTTTCACCCCTCCACTTT.

The rearrangement joins TRBV6-4 to TRBJ2-3; D perhaps matches TRBD2 (5 bases). Germline V gene data show CDR1 as MRHNA and CDR2 as SNTAGT. The CDR3 has 14 amino acids. Trimming took 0 bases from V and 4 from J, leaving 8 bases between them. The CDR3 sequence is CASSDSLEADTQYF. The CDR3 DNA follows: TGTGCCAGCAGTGACTCACTAGAAGCAGATACGCAGTATTTT.

This chain connects TRBV5-4 to TRBJ1-6; TRBD1 agrees at 10 bases. The germline V gene encodes CDR1 SGHNT and CDR2 YYREEE (reference sequence). The CDR3 extends over 16 amino acids. V shed 6 bases and J 7 bases; nucleotides not matched to a gene: 10. DNA of the CDR3: TGTGCCAGCACGTCGACAGGGGGCCTTTCCAATTCACCCCTCCACTTT. Its translation is CASTSTGGLSNSPLHF.

This sequence joins TRBV14 and TRBJ2-5, with D unresolved. The CDR3 is made up of 14 amino acids. Germline values: CDR1 SGHDN, CDR2 FVKESK. V lost 1 base to trimming and J lost 5 bases, with 11 bases between them. Here the CDR3 reads CASSQALVVETQYF. Written as DNA, the CDR3 is TGTGCCAGCAGCCAAGCCCTAGTCGTGGAGACCCAGTACTTC.